This T cell receptor beta chain was sequenced for a study of vaccination and CD4 T cells after COVID-19. For the study at large: The BNT162b2 or mRNA-1273 vaccine was given to participants in two doses. Ranging from 14 to 241, the interval between dose two and post-vaccine sampling had a median of roughly 73 days. Controls had a CEFX pool, an HIV-1 Nef pool, or no peptide added.

As for treatment: approximately 10-day PBMC culture with coronavirus spike peptide pools or control peptides (ViraFEST assay). Cultured CD4+ T cell DNA underwent sequencing with the Oncomine TCR Beta short-read assay. In this case, cultured CD4+ T cells provided the extracted genomic DNA. TCRdb passed the PCR reads through MiXCR, listing each CDR3 protein once. The repertoire has under 20,000 distinct CDR3 sequences, around 55% of them found once; the top ten carry 6% to 7.5%. The CDR3 spans 14 residues. Concerning this clonotype itself: The antigen is not known.

The receptor's source is a human donor who had recovered from COVID-19. The rearrangement uses TRBV21-1 and TRBJ2-3; the DNA was not compared with TRBD2, the D call given in the table. TRBV21-1 is a pseudogene locus. The specimen was CD4+ T cells from blood, cultured in vitro. The CDR3 loop reads CASNHGGAVDTQYF. The CDR3 nucleotides are TGTGCCAGCAATCACGGAGGGGCTGTAGATACGCAGTATTTT.